This T cell receptor beta chain originates from a study of CXCR3-negative and CXCR3-positive naive CD8 T cells. Findings and caveats of the study: Greater hydrophobicity was found in TRB CDR3s of CXCR3-positive naive cells than of CXCR3-negative naive cells. CXCR3 levels fell partly with cryopreservation; most assays relied on fresh PBMCs.

Comment on this clonotype: Its antigen is unknown.

CDR1 is MDHEN and CDR2 is SYDVKM in the germline V gene. CDR3 length: 15 residues. The study made its TRB cDNA libraries by 5' RACE, adding UMI labels. Reprocessing the 5' RACE reads, TCRdb reports a single entry for every CDR3 protein and omits DNA. Recorded for this sample: 150,000 to 160,000 distinct CDR3 sequences. The chain has TRBV28 and TRBJ2-3; TCRdb names TRBD1, which stays unverified in the absence of DNA. The material sequenced was naive CXCR3+ CD8+ T cells from blood. As for subset: CD45RO-CCR7+CD27+CD95- naive CD8+ T cells expressing CXCR3 (TNR3+). The TCR originated in a human donor in good health. Some clones in this sample may be carry-over from other donors' samples. CDR3 amino acids: CASSVQRGSTDTQYF.